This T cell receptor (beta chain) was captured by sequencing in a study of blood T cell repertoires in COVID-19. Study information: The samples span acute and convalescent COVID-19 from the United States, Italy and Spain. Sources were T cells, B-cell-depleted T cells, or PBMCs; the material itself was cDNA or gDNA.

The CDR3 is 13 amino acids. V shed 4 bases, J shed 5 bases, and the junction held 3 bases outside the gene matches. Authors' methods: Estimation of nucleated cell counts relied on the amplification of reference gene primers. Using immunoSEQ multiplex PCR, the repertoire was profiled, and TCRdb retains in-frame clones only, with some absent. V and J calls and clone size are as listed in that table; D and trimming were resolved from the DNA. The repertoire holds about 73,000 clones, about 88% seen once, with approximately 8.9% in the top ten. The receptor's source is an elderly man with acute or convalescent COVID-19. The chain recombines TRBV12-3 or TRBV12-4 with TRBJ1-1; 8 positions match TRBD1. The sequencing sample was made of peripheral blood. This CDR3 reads CASSSTGETEAFF. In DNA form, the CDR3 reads TGTGCCAGCAGTTCGACAGGGGAGACTGAAGCTTTCTTT.